One and the same sample provided the 7 T cell receptor beta chains below, sequenced in a study of T cell responses to AZD1222 COVID-19 vaccine. The table came from immunoSEQ multiplex PCR; TCRdb's copy has only in-frame clones and leaves some out. The top ten clones hold around 0.58% of a sample with fewer than 300,000 clones, 85% to 95% of them seen once. Sequencing was performed on peripheral blood, taken on day 0 of AZD1222 vaccination. The receptor source for this set is an adult in good health.

This chain links TRBV2 with TRBJ1-5; TRBD1 matches 11 bases. This CDR3 comprises 14 residues. Germline CDR1 and CDR2: SNHLY and FYNNEI. Germline trimming cut 6 bases from V and 7 bases from J; bases unmatched to any gene: 5. CDR3 nucleotide sequence: TGTGCCAGCAGGGACAGGGGGCTTGGACAGCCCCAGCATTTT. As protein: CASRDRGLGQPQHF.

This CDR3 reads CASKAGGSVDGGETQYF. The CDR3 DNA sequence: TGTGCCAGCAAGGCAGGGGGCAGTGTGGACGGAGGGGAGACCCAGTACTTC. The genes are TRBV28 and TRBJ2-5; 8 bases fit TRBD1. J was trimmed by 5 bases and V by 7 bases; bases with no gene match: 18. The CDR3 extends over 17 amino acids. Looked up from germline, CDR1 is MDHEN and CDR2 is SYDVKM.

The V and J genes are TRBV11-2 and TRBJ2-7, with a weak D call TRBD2 (5 bases). Deletions cut 7 bases from V and 3 bases from J, with 16 bases between. The CDR3 is 14 residues long. The germline V gene encodes CDR1 SGHAT and CDR2 FQNNGV. CDR3 sequence (DNA): TGTGCCAGCACCCGACTATTGGGGTACTACGAGCAGTACTTC. Amino acids: CASTRLLGYYEQYF.

This chain links TRBV2 with TRBJ1-3; 9 nucleotides match TRBD1. The CDR3 runs to 15 residues. With V trimmed by 4 bases and J by 4 bases, 5 bases remained unmatched. Germline V CDR1 and CDR2: SNHLY, FYNNEI. The CDR3 here is CASSVGQGYGNTIYF. The CDR3 region has the DNA TGTGCCAGCAGTGTGGGACAGGGCTACGGAAACACCATATATTTT. Complete variable domain (other parts from reference TRBV2 and TRBJ1-3): EPEVTQTPSHQVTQMGQEVILRCVPISNHLYFYWYRQILGQKVEFLVSFYNNEISEKSEIFDDQFSVERPDGSNFTLKIRSTKLEDSAMYFCASSVGQGYGNTIYFGEGSWLTVV.

On this clone itself: This specimen includes other DNA sequences encoding the same CDR3. The rearrangement joins TRBV29-1 to TRBJ2-7; 7 nucleotides align to TRBD1. The CDR3 is 11 amino acids. Germline values: CDR1 SQVTM, CDR2 ANQGSEA. V lost 7 bases, J lost 1 base, and 1 base stayed unmatched. The CDR3 reads CSARGSYEQYF. Here the CDR3 DNA reads TGCAGCGCCAGGGGGTCCTACGAGCAGTACTTC.

This chain uses TRBV4-3 with TRBJ2-3; D gene uncertain. Trimming shortened V by 4 bases and J by 5 bases, and 13 bases separated the two germline ends. Per germline, CDR1 LGHNA and CDR2 YSLEER. This CDR3 spans 14 amino acids. In DNA, the CDR3 is TGCGCCAGCAGCCGAGTAGCCACGCTAGATACGCAGTATTTT. Residues: CASSRVATLDTQYF.

The rearrangement links TRBV2 to TRBJ2-4, with D possibly matching TRBD1 (6 bases). Trimming stripped 5 bases from V and 0 bases from J, with 14 bases between. Germline V gene data show CDR1 as SNHLY and CDR2 as FYNNEI. The CDR3 contains 16 residues. CDR3 amino acids: CASSTTGRLAKNIQYF. In DNA, the CDR3 is TGTGCCAGCAGTACCACAGGGAGATTAGCCAAAAACATTCAGTACTTC.